This T cell receptor beta chain was captured by sequencing in a study of cytomegalovirus exposure and HLA in healthy donors. On the study more broadly: Researchers previously reported finding about 110 million unique TCR beta sequences from roughly 200 million T cells.

V lost 3 bases to trimming and J lost 6 bases, with 8 bases between them. Per germline, CDR1 SGHAT and CDR2 FQNNGV. The CDR3 sequence is 12 residues long. As for this clone: Its antigen is not identified.

Amplification used 60 Vbeta primers and 13 Jbeta primers. Sequenced by immunoSEQ multiplex PCR; TCRdb stores in-frame clones only, minus some. The repertoire includes around 150,000 clones, approximately 75% of them detected once, and roughly 0.99% sits in the top ten. Study outcomes and limitations: A prior analysis recorded that most TCR beta V segments were productive about 90% or about 30% of the time.

The source material was PBMCs. The rearrangement uses TRBV11-2 and TRBJ1-2; the D gene is possibly TRBD1 (5 bases). The TCR was taken from a male donor in good health and CMV-seronegative. The CDR3 here is CASSFSGNGYTF. CDR3 bases: TGTGCCAGCAGCTTTTCAGGGAATGGCTACACCTTC. Looking up the rest from reference TRBV11-2 and TRBJ1-2 gives the full variable domain: EAGVAQSPRYKIIEKRQSVAFWCNPISGHATLYWYQQILGQGPKLLIQFQNNGVVDDSQLPKDRFSAERLKGVDSTLKIQPAKLEDSAVYLCASSFSGNGYTFGSGTRLTVV.